This T cell receptor beta chain was observed in a study of beta chain features in type 1 diabetes. General observations from the study: Equally in patients and controls, shorter templates might have been favored by PCR. When VDJ junctions were examined, type 1 diabetes patients showed fewer insertions and more deletions.

V shed 5 bases and J 4 bases; nucleotides not matched to a gene: 2. CDR1 and CDR2 from the germline V gene are SEHNR and FQNEAQ (reference sequence). This CDR3 has 12 amino acids. As every portion of the isolated RNA was reverse transcribed, the sequencing read expressed TCRB transcripts. TCRdb keeps only in-frame clones here, not all; method: immunoSEQ multiplex PCR. The sample consists of roughly 130,000 clones, just over 9% of them appearing once. This clone was recorded at least ten times. No antigen is known for it. Specimen: central memory CD4+ T cells from blood. This receptor was identified in a man younger than 35 in good health. V usage is TRBV7-9 and J usage is TRBJ2-7, with 7 bases matching TRBD1. CDR3 in DNA: TGTGCCAGCAGCCCGGGACAGTACGAGCAGTACTTC. Amino acid sequence: CASSPGQYEQYF.